This TCR beta chain emerged from a study of naive and memory T cell subsets. Notes on the study in general: Potentially, T cell activation and differentiation skew this RNA-based measurement.

This clonotype was observed a handful of times. Its antigen is not identified. For blood and skin samples, reverse transcription used TCR alpha and beta constant primers. Four PCR rounds used nested alpha and beta constant region primers plus the SP2 primer. TCRdb independently ran MiXCR on the 5' RACE reads; one entry per CDR3 protein. The sample lists more than 25,000 distinct CDR3 sequences, under 25% occurring once. RNA was extracted from more than 2 ml of whole blood of healthy adults. TCR cDNA received a 3' ligated oligonucleotide that carried a UMI. Reverse transcription used DNase-treated unsorted total RNA, aiming for about 1 to 1000 ng. Germline CDR1 reads SQVTM; CDR2 reads ANQGSEA. The CDR3 spans 14 residues. Trimming at V came to 3 bases and at J to 8 bases, leaving 4 bases not matched to a gene.

The receptor was derived from a female donor in good health. This chain connects TRBV29-1 to TRBJ2-1, with 13 bases lining up with TRBD2. The CDR3 DNA reads TGCAGCGTTGAGCGGACTAGCGGGAGTGATGAGCAGTTCTTC. This translates into CSVERTSGSDEQFF.